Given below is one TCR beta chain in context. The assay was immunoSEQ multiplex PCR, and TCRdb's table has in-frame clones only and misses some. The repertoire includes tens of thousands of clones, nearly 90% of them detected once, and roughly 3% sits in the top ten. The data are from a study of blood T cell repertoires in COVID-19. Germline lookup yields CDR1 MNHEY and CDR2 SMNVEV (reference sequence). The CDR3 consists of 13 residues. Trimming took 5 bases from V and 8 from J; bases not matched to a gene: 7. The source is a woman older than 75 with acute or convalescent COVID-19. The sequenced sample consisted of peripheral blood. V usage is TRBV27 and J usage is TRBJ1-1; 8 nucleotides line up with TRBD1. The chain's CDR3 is CASSVRTGSEAFF. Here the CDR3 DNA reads TGTGCCAGCAGTGTTCGGACAGGGAGCGAAGCTTTCTTT.